The T cell receptor (beta chain) under discussion was sequenced for a study of CD8+CD57+ T cells in acquired aplastic anemia. Study background: The DNA of sorted CD4+ and CD8+ cells averaged approximately 2.9 ug. Findings and limits, study-wide: CD8+ Simpson's diversity in patients was not significantly different from that in controls.

Previously, flow cytometry had revealed CD8+CD57+ cell expansion in the patients chosen for sequencing. This clonotype was detected ten times or more. The antigen remains undetermined. According to the study, genomic DNA was the template for TCR beta VDJ and CDR3 profiling. TCRdb fed the reads into MiXCR, producing one record per CDR3 protein. The repertoire holds approximately 150,000 distinct CDR3 sequences, with less than 60% as singletons. This TCR came from a human donor with aplastic anemia. Material: sorted CD4+, CD8+, or CD8+CD57+ T cells (not recorded which) from PBMCs.

The CDR3 region is CASSSQAGPNTEAFF. The CDR3, as DNA: TGTGCCAGCAGTTCTCAGGCCGGACCGAACACTGAAGCTTTCTTT. The chain has TRBV12-3 or TRBV12-4 and TRBJ1-1; D call uncertain. Trimming stripped 4 bases from V and 1 base from J, with 13 bases between. This CDR3 contains 15 residues.